The source of this T cell receptor (beta chain) is a study of blood T cell repertoires in COVID-19. About the study: Samples representing acute and convalescent COVID-19 were sourced from the United States, Italy and Spain. Sample material is recorded as cDNA or gDNA derived from T cells, B-cell-depleted T cells, or PBMCs.

Original processing notes: Estimates of nucleated cell counts were drawn from the amplification of reference gene primers. The method was immunoSEQ multiplex PCR; TCRdb's version includes in-frame clones alone and lacks a portion of them. That table is the source of V, J and clone size, and D and trimming were worked out from the DNA. Among about 63,000 clones listed, around 76% were seen once. After removal of 8 bases from V and 5 bases from J, the junction contained 6 bases not matched to a gene. The CDR3 has 13 amino acids. Per germline, CDR1 KGHSH and CDR2 LQKENI. V gene TRBV18 combines with J gene TRBJ2-1, with TRBD2 matching over 7 bases. What was sequenced was peripheral blood. This TCR was sampled from a woman aged 80 or older with acute or convalescent COVID-19. The CDR3 DNA is TGTGCCAGCCGCATGACTAGCAACAATGAGCAGTTCTTC. It codes for CASRMTSNNEQFF.